This TCR beta chain was recovered during a study of beta chain features in type 1 diabetes. Study-level results: Within each of all four CD4+ subsets, Type 1 diabetes patients had TCRB CDR3s that were moderately but significantly shorter.

The authors reverse transcribed all of the isolated RNA, so sequencing captured expressed TCRB transcripts. The repertoire was sequenced with immunoSEQ multiplex PCR; TCRdb's copy has only in-frame clones and lacks some. The table includes around 690,000 clones, around 11% detected once. With regard to this clone: The antigen remains unidentified.

CDR3 length: 15 residues. From germline, CDR1 is SQVTM and CDR2 ANQGSEA. With V trimmed by 4 bases and J by 2 bases, 7 bases remained unmatched. The TCR was taken from a man aged 30-40 years with type 1 diabetes. The V and J genes are TRBV29-1 and TRBJ2-3; 9 nucleotides match TRBD1. The sample comprised naive CD4+ T cells from blood. This chain's CDR3 is CSVAGQGRTTDTQYF. CDR3 in DNA: TGCAGCGTTGCCGGACAGGGGCGGACCACAGATACGCAGTATTTT.